This T cell receptor beta chain was identified during a study of blood T cell repertoires in COVID-19. About the study: Italy, Spain and the United States were the sources of the convalescent and acute COVID-19 samples.

The authors' processing: Amplified reference gene primers provided the basis for estimating nucleated cell counts. Clones were sequenced by immunoSEQ multiplex PCR, and TCRdb holds only the in-frame ones, with some missing. The V and J calls and clone size were taken over from that table, and D and trimming were inferred from the DNA. The sample lists roughly 280,000 clones, 80% to 90% occurring once. This CDR3 has 13 residues. Germline V lookup: CDR1 GTSNPN, CDR2 SVGIG (reference sequence). With 0 bases removed from V and 2 bases from J, the gap between germline ends came to 7 bases. This receptor was obtained from a man aged 25-45 years with active or convalescent COVID-19. The chain uses TRBV30 and TRBJ2-5; D is undetermined. The sequenced sample was peripheral blood. CDR3 nucleotides: TGTGCCTGGAGTGTACAAGTTCAAGAGACCCAGTACTTC. Translation: CAWSVQVQETQYF. Drawing the rest from reference TRBV30 and TRBJ2-5, the complete variable domain is SQTIHQWPATLVQPVGSPLSLECTVEGTSNPNLYWYRQAAGRGLQLLFYSVGIGQISSEVPQNLSASRPQDRQFILSSKKLLLSDSGFYLCAWSVQVQETQYFGPGTRLLVL.